The source of this T cell receptor beta chain is a study of regulatory T cells in long-lasting Graves disease. Overall study findings and caveats: The researchers studied only peripheral blood, not thyroid tissue.

CDR1 and CDR2 from the germline V gene are KGHDR and SFDVKD. CDR3 length equals 17 residues. After removal of 0 bases from V and 6 bases from J, the junction contained 8 bases not matched to a gene. The time point is: persistent/refractory GD, antithyroid drugs over 5 years with positive TRAb. RNA from PBMCs was the source of the TCR library. For TCR beta, libraries came from iRepertoire HTBI primers and Arm-PCR of CDR3 regions. TCRdb re-called the multiplex PCR reads through MiXCR, storing one row per CDR3 protein. Of hundreds of thousands of distinct CDR3 sequences listed, roughly 21% are singletons. This clonotype showed up just a few times. The target antigen is unknown.

The clonotype originates from a female donor with Graves disease. The genes are TRBV24-1 and TRBJ2-2; 8 bases fit TRBD1. Sequenced here: peripheral blood mononuclear cells (PBMCs), sampled when the disease was refractory, from a patient treated with antithyroid drugs. The CDR3 sequence: CATSDLSRGQGAGELFF. In nucleotides, the CDR3 is TGTGCCACCAGTGATTTGAGCAGGGGGCAAGGGGCCGGGGAGCTGTTTTTT.